This TCR beta chain emerged from a study of T cells in Graves' hyperthyroidism and ophthalmopathy. This clonotype was detected only a few times. Template material for amplifying TCR beta CDR3 regions consisted of RNA transcripts. The HTBI set primed first-round TCR CDR3 RT-PCR. TCRdb processed the multiplex PCR reads anew with MiXCR; each CDR3 protein has one entry. In the table there are 500,000 to 700,000 distinct CDR3 sequences, roughly a sixth of which are singletons. This sequence originates from a young woman with Graves' hyperthyroidism. The specimen sequenced was blood.

The CDR3 sequence: CASTLGAVTLYGYTF. The CDR3 DNA reads TGTGCCAGCACCCTAGGGGCAGTCACCTTATATGGCTACACCTTC. The J gene is TRBJ1-2, the V gene TRBV28; perhaps TRBD1 as D (5 bases). CDR3 length: 15 residues. V lost 7 bases, J lost 5 bases, and 20 bases lay in between. The germline gives CDR1 MDHEN, CDR2 SYDVKM.